This T cell receptor beta chain was found in a study of blood T cell repertoires in COVID-19. At the level of the study: Both acute and convalescent COVID-19 samples were obtained from the United States, Italy and Spain.

The assay was immunoSEQ multiplex PCR, and TCRdb's table has in-frame clones only and misses some. The repertoire holds 250,000 to 300,000 clones, with 87% as singletons. With 4 bases clipped from V and 2 bases from J, the junction kept 16 bases outside the gene matches. The CDR3 has 19 residues. Germline-derived CDR1 and CDR2 are MNHNS and SASEGT. This clone was seen a handful of times. The receptor comes from a woman aged 50 to 65 who had recovered from COVID-19. V and J are TRBV6-1 and TRBJ1-3; 8 positions match TRBD1. The sample consisted of peripheral blood. DNA of the CDR3: TGTGCCAGCAGTGGACTAAGCACAGGGGGGCAATGGGCTGGAAACACCATATATTTT. This translates into CASSGLSTGGQWAGNTIYF.